This TCR beta chain stems from a study of cytomegalovirus exposure and HLA in healthy donors. In the study overall: Within an early data release were roughly 83 million unique TCRs drawn from HLA-typed donors. Ancestry clustering placed more than 65% of 350 to 500 genotyped donors in the Caucasian-associated cluster. Study-wide findings and caveats: Whilst most TCR sequences proved rare, a subset of public TCRs occurred across many donors. In a later analysis, parvovirus B19, influenza, CMV and Epstein-Barr virus appeared linked to several top co-occurrence clusters.

With regard to this clone: The antigen is undetermined.

PCR involved 60 Vbeta and 13 Jbeta primers. Clones were read by immunoSEQ multiplex PCR, and TCRdb kept only the in-frame ones, dropping some. The sample records about 100,000 clones, more than 75% being singletons. The ends were cut back, 7 bases at V and 4 bases at J, with 16 bases in the middle. Germline lookup yields CDR1 SNHLY and CDR2 FYNNEI. This CDR3 contains 14 residues. The sequencing sample was made of PBMCs. This sequence joins TRBV2 and TRBJ1-1; D possibly corresponds to TRBD1 (5 bases). The clonotype was recovered from a woman in her forties or fifties in good health and CMV-seropositive. The DNA of the CDR3 is TGTGCCAGCACCCGAGGCGGGGCGGCCACTGAAGCTTTCTTT. Translating it yields CASTRGGAATEAFF.